These 21 T cell receptor beta chains were all obtained from the same sample, sequenced in a study of cytotoxic CD8 clonotypes in ibrutinib-treated CLL. Using immunoSEQ multiplex PCR, the repertoire was profiled, and TCRdb retains in-frame clones only, with some absent. The sample consists of 250,000 to 350,000 clones, roughly four fifths of them appearing once. Sequencing was performed on PBMCs, taken at disease progression, from a patient treated with ibrutinib. The receptors were sampled from a human donor with chronic lymphocytic leukemia.

The J gene is TRBJ1-1, the V gene TRBV5-8; 8 bases agree with TRBD1. Germline CDR1 reads SGHTS; CDR2 reads YDEGEE. Trimming at V came to 4 bases and at J to 4 bases, leaving 9 bases not matched to a gene. This CDR3 is 15 amino acids long. In DNA form, the CDR3 reads TGTGCCAGCAGCGGGGACAGGCTGTCTTTCACTGAAGCTTTCTTT. It is translated as CASSGDRLSFTEAFF.

CDR3 nucleotides: TGTGCCAGCAGCTTAGAGGGTTCAGGGAACCAGCCCCAGCATTTT. This translates into CASSLEGSGNQPQHF. V and J are TRBV11-3 and TRBJ1-5; the D gene is possibly TRBD1 (5 bases). Germline CDR1 and CDR2: SGHNT and YENEEA. This CDR3 region has 15 residues. Trimming pared 0 bases from V and 7 bases from J, leaving 13 bases between.

The chain uses TRBV11-2 and TRBJ1-2; TRBD1 agrees at 8 bases. Germline CDR1 is SGHAT and CDR2 is FQNNGV. With V trimmed by 5 bases and J by 0 bases, 11 bases remained unmatched. This CDR3 is 17 amino acids long. CDR3 residues: CASSRTHGTGTNYGYTF. The CDR3 DNA sequence: TGTGCCAGCAGCCGCACGCACGGGACAGGAACTAACTATGGCTACACCTTC. Together with reference TRBV11-2 and TRBJ1-2, the CDR3 gives the full variable domain: EAGVAQSPRYKIIEKRQSVAFWCNPISGHATLYWYQQILGQGPKLLIQFQNNGVVDDSQLPKDRFSAERLKGVDSTLKIQPAKLEDSAVYLCASSRTHGTGTNYGYTFGSGTRLTVV.

The gene calls are TRBV5-6 and TRBJ2-5; a possible D gene is TRBD1 (5 bases). The germline gives CDR1 SGHDT, CDR2 YYEEEE. Deletions cut 3 bases from V and 3 bases from J, with 6 bases between. The CDR3 has 12 residues. The CDR3 loop reads CASSWGKETQYF. The CDR3 DNA follows: TGTGCCAGCAGCTGGGGCAAAGAGACCCAGTACTTC.

About this clone: The identical CDR3 is also encoded by other nucleotide sequences in the sample. The rearrangement links TRBV29-1 to TRBJ2-5; TRBD1 might be the D (5 bases). The CDR3 totals 11 residues. CDR1 is SQVTM and CDR2 is ANQGSEA in the germline V gene. The V end lost 4 bases, the J end lost 5 bases, and 8 bases lay between the germline ends. The CDR3 spells CSVVRAETQYF. Here the CDR3 DNA reads TGCAGCGTTGTCAGGGCCGAGACCCAGTACTTC. The full variable domain, completed using reference TRBV29-1 and TRBJ2-5, is SAVISQKPSRDICQRGTSLTIQCQVDSQVTMMFWYRQQPGQSLTLIATANQGSEATYESGFVIDKFPISRPNLTFSTLTVSNMSPEDSSIYLCSVVRAETQYFGPGTRLLVL.

J is TRBJ2-7 and V is TRBV18; 7 nucleotides match TRBD2. Germline values: CDR1 KGHSH, CDR2 LQKENI. Trimming removed 5 bases from V and 6 bases from J; junction bases left unmatched: 13. The length of the CDR3 is 15 residues. The CDR3 DNA is TGTGCCAGCTCAACCATTGGGGGAGGGCCGTCCGAGCAGTACTTC. Amino acid sequence: CASSTIGGGPSEQYF.

The chain couples TRBV11-2 to TRBJ2-1; 8 bases fit TRBD2. The germline gives CDR1 SGHAT, CDR2 FQNNGV. Trimming took 7 bases from V and 4 from J; bases not matched to a gene: 12. The CDR3 spans 16 residues. The CDR3 region is CASTPAGATIYNEQFF. CDR3 nucleotide sequence: TGTGCCAGCACCCCAGCGGGAGCCACGATATACAATGAGCAGTTCTTC.

The chain has TRBV28 and TRBJ2-2; 8 bases are a match to TRBD1. In germline, CDR1 is MDHEN, CDR2 SYDVKM. The CDR3 has 16 residues. V was clipped by 5 bases and J by 1 base; unmatched bases: 6. The CDR3 DNA follows: TGTGCCAGCAGTCCGGCCGGGACAGGGAACACCGGGGAGCTGTTTTTT. Translation: CASSPAGTGNTGELFF.

The J gene is TRBJ2-2, the V gene TRBV27; D remains ambiguous. Between the trimmed V and J ends, which lost 6 bases and 3 bases, there was a span of 5 bases. The germline CDR1 and CDR2 sequences are MNHEY and SMNVEV (reference sequence). The CDR3 is made up of 12 amino acids. The CDR3 DNA reads as TGTGCCAGCAGCCAATACACCGGGGAGCTGTTTTTT. This codes for CASSQYTGELFF.

The V gene is TRBV11-2, the J gene TRBJ1-3, with 7 bases aligning to TRBD1. The CDR3 runs 17 residues. CDR1 and CDR2 from the germline V gene are SGHAT and FQNNGV. J gave up 0 bases and V 1 base, and 6 bases lay outside the gene matches. The CDR3: CASSLGRGLYSGNTIYF. The CDR3 bases are TGTGCCAGCAGCTTAGGCAGGGGGTTATACTCTGGAAACACCATATATTTT.

The gene calls are TRBV9 and TRBJ1-1; D ambiguous. The CDR3 spans 13 residues. Germline lookup yields CDR1 SGDLS and CDR2 YYNGEE. V lost 4 bases, J lost 2 bases, and 9 bases lay in between. CDR3 bases: TGTGCCAGCAGCCCATTCGGAAACACTGAAGCTTTCTTT. It yields the protein CASSPFGNTEAFF.

This clone was detected a few times. The rearrangement links TRBV23-1 to TRBJ1-2; 8 bases map to TRBD1. Being an ORF, TRBV23-1 has a function that is uncertain. The CDR3 is 15 amino acids. With V trimmed by 7 bases and J by 1 base, 8 bases remained unmatched. The CDR3 is CASNPRTGINYGYTF. CDR3 sequence (DNA): TGCGCCAGCAATCCTAGGACAGGGATTAACTATGGCTACACCTTC.

The genes are TRBV28 and TRBJ1-2; possible D gene TRBD1, 5 bases. From germline, CDR1 is MDHEN and CDR2 SYDVKM. V was clipped by 5 bases and J by 4 bases, with 17 bases between them. This CDR3 contains 15 residues. The DNA of the CDR3 is TGTGCCAGCAGTCAGCCGACCAGGGTGGGCTATGGCTACACCTTC. Translating gives CASSQPTRVGYGYTF.

The V call is TRBV28, the J call TRBJ2-7; TRBD2 is a possible D gene (5 bases). The V gene's germline CDR1 is MDHEN and CDR2 SYDVKM. This CDR3 is built from 12 residues. Deletions cut 4 bases from V and 7 bases from J, with 11 bases between. CDR3 amino acids: CASSYWPGEQYF. As DNA, the CDR3 is TGTGCCAGCAGTTACTGGCCGGGGGAGCAGTACTTC.

The J gene is TRBJ2-7, the V gene TRBV5-1; D might be TRBD2 (5 bases). Trimming stripped 2 bases from V and 3 bases from J, with 6 bases between. The CDR3 contains 12 residues. The germline V gene encodes CDR1 SGHRS and CDR2 YFSETQ. The CDR3 sequence is CASSFGNYEQYF. The CDR3 DNA reads TGCGCCAGCAGCTTCGGGAACTACGAGCAGTACTTC.

This CDR3 reads CATSRDIGPLARRYTF. The CDR3 DNA reads as TGTGCCACCAGCAGAGACATCGGACCGCTGGCCCGTCGATACACCTTC. The chain recombines TRBV15 with TRBJ1-2; D is unresolved. The CDR3 sequence is 16 residues long. V lost 0 bases, J lost 11 bases, and 22 bases lay in between. Germline lookup yields CDR1 LNHNV and CDR2 YYDKDF (reference sequence).

The chain couples TRBV5-8 to TRBJ2-7; TRBD1 matches 8 bases. This CDR3 is built from 15 residues. Trimming cost V 2 bases and J 4 bases; bases outside gene matches: 8. Germline CDR1 is SGHTS and CDR2 is YDEGEE. CDR3 loop: CASSFGGQEEYEQYF. The CDR3 DNA is TGTGCCAGCAGCTTCGGGGGACAGGAGGAATACGAGCAGTACTTC.

This sequence joins TRBV9 and TRBJ2-2; TRBD1 matches at 9 bases. V was pared by 0 bases and J by 7 bases, with 7 bases of the junction left unmatched. CDR1 is SGDLS and CDR2 is YYNGEE in the germline V gene. The CDR3 contains 16 residues. CDR3: CASSVVGDRVNGELFF. The CDR3 DNA is TGTGCCAGCAGCGTAGTCGGGGACAGGGTGAACGGGGAGCTGTTTTTT.

This sequence joins TRBV9 and TRBJ1-3, with D possibly TRBD1 on 6 matching bases. The CDR3 is 18 amino acids. Trimming removed 0 bases at V and 0 bases at J, with 16 bases between. In germline, CDR1 is SGDLS, CDR2 YYNGEE. In nucleotides, the CDR3 is TGTGCCAGCAGCGTAGAACCGGGACATCTAAGCTCTGGAAACACCATATATTTT. Translation: CASSVEPGHLSSGNTIYF. The variable domain in full, completed from reference TRBV9 and TRBJ1-3, reads DSGVTQTPKHLITATGQRVTLRCSPRSGDLSVYWYQQSLDQGLQFLIQYYNGEERAKGNILERFSAQQFPDLHSELNLSSLELGDSALYFCASSVEPGHLSSGNTIYFGEGSWLTVV.

The chain employs TRBV5-8 and TRBJ1-1, with D unresolved. Trimming took off 4 bases at V and 11 bases at J, with 12 bases between the two ends. This CDR3 spans 11 amino acids. The germline V gene encodes CDR1 SGHTS and CDR2 YDEGEE. CDR3 sequence (DNA): TGTGCCAGCAGCGGCTGGGGAGGGGCTTTCTTT. Translated, it gives CASSGWGGAFF.

A single count supports this clone. The V gene is TRBV5-1, the J gene TRBJ1-3, with unresolved D. V was cut by 2 bases and J by 0 bases, with 12 bases left in between. The CDR3 consists of 16 residues. Germline CDR1 and CDR2: SGHRS and YFSETQ. CDR3 protein: CASSFYSGVSGNTIYF. The DNA for the CDR3 is TGCGCCAGCAGCTTCTACTCAGGAGTCTCTGGAAACACCATATATTTT.